A single sample is the source of the 28 T cell receptor beta chains below, sequenced in a study of response to subunit inactivated influenza vaccine. TCRdb analysed the RT-PCR reads with MiXCR anew, one entry per CDR3 protein. In the table there are hundreds of thousands of distinct CDR3 sequences, approximately 12% of which are singletons. The material was PBMCs from blood, obtained on the day of vaccination. These receptors all stem from a man aged 45-60 years who received an inactivated influenza vaccine.

The chain recombines TRBV28 with TRBJ1-5; D possibly corresponds to TRBD1 (5 bases). From germline, CDR1 is MDHEN and CDR2 SYDVKM. V lost 7 bases, J lost 6 bases, and 22 bases lay in between. The length of the CDR3 is 16 residues. Here the CDR3 DNA reads TGTGCCAGCAAATCCCGAGGAGAGGGGCGAGGTCAGCCCCAGCATTTT. Translation gives CASKSRGEGRGQPQHF.

The sample holds a few counts of this clonotype. This chain joins TRBV4-3 and TRBJ2-3; TRBD1 might be the D (6 bases). V dropped 1 base and J dropped 2 bases, with 13 bases sitting between them. The CDR3 consists of 16 residues. Germline V CDR1 and CDR2: LGHNA, YSLEER. DNA of the CDR3: TGCGCCAGCAGCCAAGGACGCGGACAGACCACAGATACGCAGTATTTT. Protein product: CASSQGRGQTTDTQYF.

The gene calls are TRBV28 and TRBJ2-7, with 9 nucleotides matching TRBD1. Germline V lookup: CDR1 MDHEN, CDR2 SYDVKM. CDR3 size: 15 residues. The V and J ends lost 5 bases and 5 bases, in that order; junction bases with no gene match: 10. In DNA form, the CDR3 reads TGTGCCAGCAGTAGAGTACCGGGACAGGGCGACGAGCAGTACTTC. Translating gives CASSRVPGQGDEQYF.

The chain combines TRBV6-2 or TRBV6-3 with TRBJ2-4, with unresolved D. The J call may be wrong; the DNA end is better matched by TRBJ2-1. The CDR3 spans 11 residues. Germline values: CDR1 MNHEY, CDR2 SVGEGT. The chain's CDR3 is CASSLENIQFF. The CDR3 DNA follows: TGTGCCAGCAGTTTAGAAAACATTCAGTTCTTC.

This clonotype appeared a few times. The chain joins TRBV28 to TRBJ2-2, with D unresolved. The germline V gene has CDR1 MDHEN and CDR2 SYDVKM. The CDR3 totals 16 residues. The V end lost 0 bases, the J end lost 1 base, and 9 bases lay between the germline ends. The CDR3 loop is CASSLWRRQNTGELFF. The DNA of the CDR3 is TGTGCCAGCAGTTTATGGAGACGGCAGAACACCGGGGAGCTGTTTTTT. The full variable domain, rest sourced from reference TRBV28 and TRBJ2-2, is DVKVTQSSRYLVKRTGEKVFLECVQDMDHENMFWYRQDPGLGLRLIYFSYDVKMKEKGDIPEGYSVSREKKERFSLILESASTNQTSMYLCASSLWRRQNTGELFFGEGSRLTVL.

The V call is TRBV20-1, the J call TRBJ2-7; D is undetermined. The V gene lost 3 bases and the J gene lost 7 bases, with 22 bases spanning the gap. This CDR3 spans 15 amino acids. Germline V gene lookup returns CDR1 DFQATT and CDR2 SNEGSKA (reference sequence). The CDR3 protein is CSARAMLGTDEEQYF. CDR3 DNA sequence: TGCAGTGCTAGGGCCATGTTAGGCACAGATGAGGAGCAGTACTTC.

This clonotype was observed a handful of times. The rearrangement links TRBV4-2 to TRBJ1-1; no clear D. CDR1 is LGHNA and CDR2 is YNFKEQ in the germline V gene. This CDR3 has 15 amino acids. With 1 base removed from V and 1 base from J, the gap between germline ends came to 10 bases. The CDR3, as DNA: TGTGCCAGCAGCCAAGCTGGAGGAGCGAACACTGAAGCTTTCTTT. The encoded protein is CASSQAGGANTEAFF.

This clonotype was recorded a few times. CDR3 amino acids: CSVAGEDGELFF. The DNA of the CDR3 is TGCAGCGTTGCGGGGGAGGACGGGGAGCTGTTTTTT. The genes are TRBV29-1 and TRBJ2-2, with a possible D match to TRBD2 (6 bases). Trimming stripped 4 bases from V and 7 bases from J, with 10 bases between. The CDR3 covers 12 residues. The germline gives CDR1 SQVTM, CDR2 ANQGSEA.

The sample holds a few counts of this clonotype. The V call is TRBV6-5, the J call TRBJ1-4; the D gene is possibly TRBD1 (6 bases). Per the germline V gene, CDR1 is MNHEY and CDR2 is SVGAGI. V was pared by 7 bases and J by 15 bases, with 18 bases between. CDR3 length: 12 residues. The CDR3 loop is CASMGGPGVMFF. CDR3 nucleotides: TGTGCCAGCATGGGGGGGCCAGGGGTGATGTTTTTT.

This clonotype came up a few times. The rearrangement joins TRBV28 to TRBJ2-7; 12 bases are a match to TRBD1. CDR3 length: 14 amino acids. CDR1 and CDR2 from the germline V gene are MDHEN and SYDVKM. V dropped 7 bases and J dropped 4; count of bases not matched to a gene: 5. The CDR3 reads CASKPGQGAYEQYF. The CDR3 DNA follows: TGTGCCAGCAAGCCGGGACAGGGGGCATACGAGCAGTACTTC.

There are a few counts of this clonotype. The chain carries TRBV11-3 and TRBJ2-7; D might be TRBD2 (6 bases). The germline gives CDR1 SGHNT, CDR2 YENEEA. This CDR3 has 15 amino acids. Trimming pared 5 bases from V and 6 bases from J, leaving 20 bases between. This CDR3 reads CASSLAGTSGGEQYF. Written as DNA, the CDR3 is TGTGCCAGCAGCCTTGCGGGGACCTCCGGGGGCGAGCAGTACTTC.

The CDR3 is CASSSGQGIGYTF. CDR3 sequence (DNA): TGTGCCAGCAGTTCTGGACAGGGGATTGGCTACACCTTC. The chain is built from TRBV28 and TRBJ1-2; 9 nucleotides match TRBD1. Per germline, CDR1 MDHEN and CDR2 SYDVKM. This CDR3 is built from 13 residues. J was trimmed by 7 bases and V by 4 bases; bases with no gene match: 4.

The chain recombines TRBV5-1 with TRBJ1-6; D is perhaps TRBD1 (5 bases). CDR3 size: 15 residues. CDR1 and CDR2 from the germline V gene are SGHRS and YFSETQ. V lost 0 bases and J 5 bases, leaving 9 bases between the germline ends. The CDR3 protein is CASSLGTSHNSPLHF. As DNA, the CDR3 is TGCGCCAGCAGCTTGGGGACATCTCATAATTCACCCCTCCACTTT.

This clonotype came up a few times. The chain joins TRBV10-3 to TRBJ2-1; D unclear. This CDR3 has 17 residues. V was shortened by 4 bases and J by 4 bases, with 20 bases between the two germline ends. Germline V CDR1 and CDR2: ENHRY, SYGVKD. CDR3 nucleotides: TGTGCCATCAGTGGGTCGAAGGACCCGAGAACTTACAATGAGCAGTTCTTC. The encoded protein is CAISGSKDPRTYNEQFF.

The chain joins TRBV4-3 to TRBJ2-3; D might be TRBD1 (7 bases). CDR3 length equals 15 residues. CDR1 is LGHNA, CDR2 YSLEER, per germline. V was clipped by 6 bases and J by 2 bases, with 15 bases between them. CDR3 loop: CASSFAGQNTDTQYF. The CDR3 DNA is TGCGCCAGCAGTTTCGCGGGACAGAACACAGATACGCAGTATTTT.

The gene calls are TRBV7-9 and TRBJ2-5, with no clear D. CDR1 and CDR2 (germline): SEHNR, FQNEAQ (reference sequence). Between the trimmed V and J ends, which lost 5 bases and 3 bases, there was a span of 10 bases. CDR3 length: 13 amino acids. CDR3 coding DNA: TGTGCCAGCAGCCACCACAATGAAGAGACCCAGTACTTC. This encodes CASSHHNEETQYF.

This clonotype came up a few times. The chain uses TRBV5-6 and TRBJ2-2, with D maybe TRBD1 (5 bases). From germline, CDR1 is SGHDT and CDR2 YYEEEE. V was pared by 4 bases and J by 6 bases, with 16 bases between. CDR3 length: 15 amino acids. Here the CDR3 reads CASSPIGRVAGELFF. CDR3 nucleotides: TGTGCCAGCAGCCCGATCGGCAGGGTTGCCGGGGAGCTGTTTTTT.

At least ten counts were recorded for this clonotype. The genes are TRBV3-1 and TRBJ2-2; TRBD1 agrees at 9 bases. Looked up from germline, CDR1 is LGHDT and CDR2 is YNNKEL (reference sequence). Unmatched junction bases numbered 9, after V lost 4 bases and J lost 9 bases. The CDR3 totals 15 residues. Here the CDR3 DNA reads TGTGCCAGCAGCCCGTGGACAGGGGAGGCCAGGGAGCTGTTTTTT. Translating it yields CASSPWTGEARELFF.

This clonotype appeared many times. This chain links TRBV29-1 with TRBJ2-7; TRBD1 matches at 7 bases. CDR3 size: 12 residues. The junction had 6 bases not matched to a gene; V was cut back by 5 bases and J by 5 bases. From germline, CDR1 is SQVTM and CDR2 ANQGSEA. Here the CDR3 reads CSVRWDRHEQYF. The CDR3 nucleotides read TGCAGCGTTCGATGGGACAGACACGAGCAGTACTTC.

This clonotype occurred many times. The chain joins TRBV7-9 to TRBJ1-1; no reliable D call. V was cut by 1 base and J by 1 base, with 10 bases left in between. Germline V gene sequence: CDR1 SEHNR, CDR2 FQNEAQ (reference sequence). The CDR3 extends over 15 amino acids. CDR3 protein: CASSLGGLQNTEAFF. DNA of the CDR3: TGTGCCAGCAGCTTAGGAGGGCTCCAGAACACTGAAGCTTTCTTT.

The rearrangement links TRBV20-1 to TRBJ2-7, with a weak D call TRBD1 (6 bases). The CDR3 is made up of 13 amino acids. The V gene lost 6 bases and the J gene lost 0 bases, with 12 bases spanning the gap. CDR1 is DFQATT, CDR2 SNEGSKA, per germline (reference sequence). The CDR3 bases are TGCAGTGCGGAAGGACAGTACTCCTACGAGCAGTACTTC. Residues: CSAEGQYSYEQYF.

This clonotype was observed many times. The rearrangement joins TRBV2 to TRBJ2-2, with TRBD2 identical over 11 bases. The junction had 6 bases not matched to a gene; V was cut back by 3 bases and J by 9 bases. The germline V gene has CDR1 SNHLY and CDR2 FYNNEI. The CDR3 has 15 residues. CDR3 in amino acids: CASSDIAGGPRELFF. CDR3 nucleotides: TGTGCCAGCAGTGATATAGCGGGAGGGCCGCGGGAGCTGTTTTTT.

In this sample, this clonotype turned up a few times. This chain links TRBV24-1 with TRBJ1-1; TRBD1 matches 8 bases. Germline V CDR1 and CDR2: KGHDR, SFDVKD. V was clipped by 9 bases and J by 0 bases; unmatched bases: 8. The CDR3 extends over 15 amino acids. The CDR3 DNA reads TGTGCCACCTTCTCCGGACAGGGAATGAACACTGAAGCTTTCTTT. Its protein is CATFSGQGMNTEAFF.

This clonotype came up a few times. The J gene is TRBJ1-1, the V gene TRBV4-3, with D possibly being TRBD1 (6 bases). The CDR3 length is 15 residues. Trimming removed 1 base at V and 1 base at J, with 10 bases between. CDR1 and CDR2 (germline): LGHNA, YSLEER. Here the CDR3 reads CASSQGGRGNTEAFF. DNA for the CDR3: TGCGCCAGCAGCCAAGGTGGCAGGGGGAACACTGAAGCTTTCTTT.

In this sample, this clonotype turned up a few times. V is TRBV5-1 and J is TRBJ2-7, with TRBD1 identical over 7 bases. Germline V gives CDR1 SGHRS, CDR2 YFSETQ. The V and J ends lost 0 bases and 3 bases, in that order; junction bases with no gene match: 6. The CDR3 has 15 residues. CDR3 DNA sequence: TGCGCCAGCAGCTTGGACAGGGGCGCTTACTACGAGCAGTACTTC. Its translation: CASSLDRGAYYEQYF. Based on the CDR3 plus reference TRBV5-1 and TRBJ2-7, the full variable domain is KAGVTQTPRYLIKTRGQQVTLSCSPISGHRSVSWYQQTPGQGLQFLFEYFSETQRNKGNFPGRFSGRQFSNSRSEMNVSTLELGDSALYLCASSLDRGAYYEQYFGPGTRLTVT.

This clonotype has just a few counts. An end of the junction differs from the germline gene, which may be a read error. V usage is TRBV11-2 and J usage is TRBJ2-1; D may be TRBD2 (5 bases). The V gene's germline CDR1 is SGHAT and CDR2 FQNNGV. The CDR3 runs to 14 residues. CDR3 sequence: CASSPRWEPRSSSF. The CDR3 region has the DNA TGTGCCAGCAGCCCGCGATGGGAGCCAAGGAGCAGTTCTTTC.

The chain couples TRBV5-1 to TRBJ2-3; TRBD2 matches 13 bases. CDR1 and CDR2 (germline): SGHRS, YFSETQ. The CDR3 sequence is 17 residues long. V was clipped by 4 bases and J by 2 bases; unmatched bases: 7. The CDR3 loop is CASSPTSGREYTDTQYF. The DNA for the CDR3 is TGCGCCAGCAGCCCAACTAGCGGGAGGGAATACACAGATACGCAGTATTTT.

Ten or more counts support this clonotype. This chain uses TRBV28 with TRBJ2-3, with D hard to call. V was pared by 6 bases and J by 4 bases, with 17 bases between. The CDR3 is made up of 15 amino acids. Per germline, CDR1 MDHEN and CDR2 SYDVKM. The CDR3 reads CASSDDDEWADTQYF. Here the CDR3 DNA reads TGTGCCAGCAGCGACGACGACGAGTGGGCAGATACGCAGTATTTT.